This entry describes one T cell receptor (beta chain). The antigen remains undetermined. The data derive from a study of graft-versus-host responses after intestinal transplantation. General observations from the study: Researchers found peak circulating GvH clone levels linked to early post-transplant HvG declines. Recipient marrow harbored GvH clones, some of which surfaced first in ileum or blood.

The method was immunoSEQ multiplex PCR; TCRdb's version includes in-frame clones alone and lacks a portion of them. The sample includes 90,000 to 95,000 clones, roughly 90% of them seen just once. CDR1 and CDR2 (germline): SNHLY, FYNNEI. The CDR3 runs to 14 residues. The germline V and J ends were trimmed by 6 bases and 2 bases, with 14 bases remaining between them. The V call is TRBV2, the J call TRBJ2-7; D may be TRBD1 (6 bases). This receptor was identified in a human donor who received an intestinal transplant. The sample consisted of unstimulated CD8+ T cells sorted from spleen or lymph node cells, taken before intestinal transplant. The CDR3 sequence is CASRAGASAYEQYF. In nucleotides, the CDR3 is TGTGCCAGCAGGGCAGGGGCTTCGGCCTACGAGCAGTACTTC.